Each of the 30 T cell receptor beta chains below was sequenced from the same sample in a study of lymphopenia after photon versus proton radiotherapy. Assay used: immunoSEQ multiplex PCR; TCRdb lists only in-frame clones, some missing. This sample has around 70,000 clones, with roughly 90% found just once. The sequences come from peripheral blood, collected from a patient treated with photon-based radiotherapy. These TCRs come from a woman aged 70 to 79 with pancreatic cancer.

The chain joins TRBV7-9 to TRBJ2-1, with 7 bases that match TRBD2. Germline V gives CDR1 SEHNR, CDR2 FQNEAQ (reference sequence). V lost 9 bases, J lost 2 bases, and 7 bases stayed unmatched. This CDR3 contains 14 residues. CDR3: CASGPGGPYNEQFF. The DNA of the CDR3 is TGTGCCAGTGGCCCGGGAGGCCCCTACAATGAGCAGTTCTTC.

V and J are TRBV19 and TRBJ2-7; D is uncertain. The CDR3 runs to 13 residues. V was clipped by 6 bases and J by 6 bases, with 15 bases between them. Germline V CDR1 and CDR2: LNHDA, SQIVND (reference sequence). The chain's CDR3 is CASSGPGPAEQYF. The CDR3 coding sequence is TGTGCCAGTAGCGGGCCAGGACCCGCCGAGCAGTACTTC.

The rearrangement joins TRBV5-6 to TRBJ2-2; D might be TRBD1 (5 bases). Germline loops: CDR1 SGHDT, CDR2 YYEEEE. The length of the CDR3 is 14 residues. Trimming removed 0 bases from V and 6 bases from J, with 9 bases in between. CDR3 loop: CASSLDPGPGELFF. The CDR3 DNA reads TGTGCCAGCAGCTTGGACCCAGGGCCCGGGGAGCTGTTTTTT.

This clone was counted a single time. The chain recombines TRBV28 with TRBJ1-5, with 7 bases identical to TRBD1. The CDR3 is made up of 15 amino acids. With V trimmed by 6 bases and J by 1 base, 6 bases remained unmatched. Germline V gene data show CDR1 as MDHEN and CDR2 as SYDVKM. CDR3 DNA sequence: TGTGCCAGCAGCCCCGACAGGGAGAGCAATCAGCCCCAGCATTTT. Translated: CASSPDRESNQPQHF.

This clone was seen only once. The V call is TRBV7-2, the J call TRBJ2-7; D not certain. V lost 1 base and J 2 bases, leaving 6 bases between the germline ends. This CDR3 is built from 13 residues. Germline V lookup: CDR1 SGHTA, CDR2 FQGNSA. CDR3 sequence: CASSLGFAYEQYF. CDR3 bases: TGTGCCAGCAGCTTAGGTTTTGCCTACGAGCAGTACTTC.

The chain employs TRBV15 and TRBJ1-5; 7 bases are a match to TRBD1. The germline V gene has CDR1 LNHNV and CDR2 YYDKDF (reference sequence). The V gene end was trimmed by 3 bases and the J gene end by 8 bases; junction bases not matched to a gene: 10. This CDR3 has 15 residues. This chain's CDR3 is CATSSKGQGTEPQHF. CDR3 coding DNA: TGTGCCACCAGCAGCAAGGGGCAGGGGACAGAGCCCCAGCATTTT.

The V call is TRBV15, the J call TRBJ2-3; a weak D match, TRBD2 (7 bases). Germline V CDR1 and CDR2: LNHNV, YYDKDF (reference sequence). The length of the CDR3 is 16 residues. V lost 4 bases to trimming and J lost 2 bases, with 16 bases between them. The CDR3 loop is CATSTRGGVSTDTQYF. CDR3 DNA: TGTGCCACCAGCACCCGAGGGGGGGTTTCCACAGATACGCAGTATTTT. The variable domain in full, completed from reference TRBV15 and TRBJ2-3, reads DAMVIQNPRYQVTQFGKPVTLSCSQTLNHNVMYWYQQKSSQAPKLLFHYYDKDFNNEADTPDNFQSRRPNTSFCFLDIRSPGLGDTAMYLCATSTRGGVSTDTQYFGPGTRLTVL.

This chain uses TRBV19 with TRBJ1-5; D call uncertain. The CDR3 runs to 13 residues. Germline CDR1 and CDR2: LNHDA and SQIVND (reference sequence). Trimming removed 2 bases from V and 4 bases from J, with 6 bases in between. The CDR3: CASSISSNQPQHF. CDR3 nucleotide sequence: TGTGCCAGTAGTATAAGCAGTAATCAGCCCCAGCATTTT.

J is TRBJ1-3 and V is TRBV30; D might be TRBD1 (5 bases). Germline CDR1 is GTSNPN and CDR2 is SVGIG (reference sequence). Trimming pared 4 bases from V and 4 bases from J, leaving 17 bases between. The CDR3 is 15 amino acids. CDR3 sequence (DNA): TGTGCCTGGACCCCCCGGGGGAGCCTCGGAAACACCATATATTTT. Protein: CAWTPRGSLGNTIYF.

J is TRBJ2-7 and V is TRBV25-1; maybe TRBD2 (6 bases). V was clipped by 3 bases and J by 7 bases, with 13 bases between them. This CDR3 is built from 13 residues. Germline-derived CDR1 and CDR2 are MGHDK and SYGVNS. The CDR3, as DNA: TGTGCCAGCAGTGACCCGGGAGTCAGGGAGCAGTACTTC. It translates to CASSDPGVREQYF.

The V gene is TRBV18, the J gene TRBJ2-4; possibly TRBD1 for D (7 bases). V lost 3 bases, J lost 4 bases, and 13 bases lay in between. Germline V lookup: CDR1 KGHSH, CDR2 LQKENI. The CDR3 covers 15 residues. In DNA, the CDR3 is TGTGCCAGCTCACCCGCGGGACAGCTTAAAAACATTCAGTACTTC. Protein: CASSPAGQLKNIQYF.

This chain connects TRBV6-6 to TRBJ2-3, with no clear D. V lost 1 base to trimming and J lost 1 base, with 6 bases between them. CDR3 length equals 14 residues. Germline loops: CDR1 MNHNY, CDR2 SVGAGI (reference sequence). In nucleotides, the CDR3 is TGTGCCAGCAGTTACTTGGTCGGCACAGATACGCAGTATTTT. Its translation: CASSYLVGTDTQYF.

The chain uses TRBV7-8 and TRBJ2-1, with D possibly being TRBD2 (6 bases). The V gene lost 1 base and the J gene lost 0 bases, with 13 bases spanning the gap. This CDR3 contains 17 residues. Germline V lookup: CDR1 SGHVS, CDR2 FQNEAQ. CDR3 sequence (DNA): TGTGCCAGCAGCTTAGAGTGGGGACTGAGCTCCTACAATGAGCAGTTCTTC. Protein product: CASSLEWGLSSYNEQFF.

J is TRBJ2-7 and V is TRBV5-1; no definite D call. The length of the CDR3 is 11 residues. The V end lost 0 bases, the J end lost 4 bases, and 2 bases lay between the germline ends. The germline CDR1 and CDR2 sequences are SGHRS and YFSETQ. DNA of the CDR3: TGCGCCAGCAGCTTGGATTACGAGCAGTACTTC. Translating gives CASSLDYEQYF.

The genes are TRBV7-3 and TRBJ2-7; D may be TRBD2 (5 bases). CDR1 and CDR2 from the germline V gene are SGHTA and FQGTGA. Deletions cut 2 bases from V and 5 bases from J, with 10 bases between. The CDR3 consists of 13 residues. CDR3 loop: CASSLVSGNEQYF. The CDR3 bases are TGTGCCAGCAGCTTAGTGTCGGGGAACGAGCAGTACTTC.

The chain combines TRBV5-6 with TRBJ2-1; D call uncertain. Germline V gene sequence: CDR1 SGHDT, CDR2 YYEEEE. V lost 1 base and J 4 bases, leaving 9 bases between the germline ends. This CDR3 contains 14 residues. CDR3 amino acids: CASSLLTVYNEQFF. CDR3 bases: TGTGCCAGCAGCTTGCTTACGGTTTACAATGAGCAGTTCTTC.

The chain combines TRBV7-2 with TRBJ2-7; TRBD2 might be the D (5 bases). V gave up 5 bases and J gave up 4 bases, with 12 bases separating them. The CDR3 is made up of 13 amino acids. CDR1 and CDR2 (germline): SGHTA, FQGNSA. CDR3 DNA: TGTGCCAGCAGCCGTAATACGGGATACGAGCAGTACTTC. Translating it yields CASSRNTGYEQYF.

The rearrangement links TRBV4-2 to TRBJ2-1; the match to TRBD2 covers 12 bases. This CDR3 is built from 17 residues. The V and J ends lost 4 bases and 6 bases, in that order; junction bases with no gene match: 10. Germline CDR1 and CDR2: LGHNA and YNFKEQ. CDR3 sequence reads: CASSPPPGLAGSNEQFF. The CDR3 region has the DNA TGTGCCAGCAGCCCACCGCCGGGACTAGCGGGCTCCAATGAGCAGTTCTTC.

This chain uses TRBV28 with TRBJ2-1; 9 positions match TRBD2. The V gene end was trimmed by 6 bases and the J gene end by 1 base; junction bases not matched to a gene: 4. CDR1 is MDHEN, CDR2 SYDVKM, per germline. The CDR3 covers 15 residues. DNA for the CDR3: TGTGCCAGCAGGGAGGGACTAGCATCCTACAATGAGCAGTTCTTC. It codes for CASREGLASYNEQFF.

The chain recombines TRBV19 with TRBJ2-1, with 12 nucleotides matching TRBD1. The CDR3 is made up of 16 amino acids. Germline assignment: CDR1 LNHDA and CDR2 SQIVND (reference sequence). V shed 3 bases and J 6 bases; nucleotides not matched to a gene: 6. Here the CDR3 reads CASSMGQGAHINEQFF. The CDR3 region has the DNA TGTGCCAGTAGTATGGGACAGGGGGCGCATATCAATGAGCAGTTCTTC. Full variable domain (missing parts from reference TRBV19 and TRBJ2-1): DGGITQSPKYLFRKEGQNVTLSCEQNLNHDAMYWYRQDPGQGLRLIYYSQIVNDFQKGDIAEGYSVSREKKESFPLTVTSAQKNPTAFYLCASSMGQGAHINEQFFGPGTRLTVL.

The sample holds one count of this clone. V is TRBV5-1 and J is TRBJ2-2, with 9 nucleotides matching TRBD1. With V trimmed by 4 bases and J by 1 base, 8 bases remained unmatched. Per germline, CDR1 SGHRS and CDR2 YFSETQ. The CDR3 is 17 residues long. The CDR3 here is CASSPRRDRVNTGELFF. The CDR3 nucleotides are TGCGCCAGCAGCCCGAGGCGGGACAGGGTGAACACCGGGGAGCTGTTTTTT.

This clone has only one observation. The V and J genes are TRBV15 and TRBJ1-5, with D unclear. Between the trimmed V and J ends, which lost 1 base and 4 bases, there was a span of 8 bases. This CDR3 has 14 amino acids. Germline CDR1 LNHNV, CDR2 YYDKDF (reference sequence). The CDR3 DNA sequence: TGTGCCACCAGCAGAGCCGGGATGAATCAGCCCCAGCATTTT. Its translation is CATSRAGMNQPQHF.

The V call is TRBV19, the J call TRBJ2-3; D gene unclear. CDR3 length: 14 amino acids. V lost 3 bases, J lost 3 bases, and 10 bases lay in between. Germline V gene data show CDR1 as LNHDA and CDR2 as SQIVND (reference sequence). CDR3 in DNA: TGTGCCAGTAGTATTCGGCAGTTTACAGATACGCAGTATTTT. Its protein is CASSIRQFTDTQYF.

The genes are TRBV29-1 and TRBJ2-3, with TRBD1 matching over 8 bases. V lost 8 bases to trimming and J lost 5 bases; unmatched junction nucleotides: 6. The CDR3 runs to 12 residues. Germline V CDR1 and CDR2: SQVTM, ANQGSEA. CDR3 sequence reads: CSSDRGRDTQYF. The CDR3 bases are TGCAGCTCCGACAGGGGCAGAGATACGCAGTATTTT.

The rearrangement links TRBV19 to TRBJ2-2; the D is unclear. With 4 bases removed from V and 5 bases from J, the gap between germline ends came to 11 bases. Germline CDR1 reads LNHDA; CDR2 reads SQIVND (reference sequence). The CDR3 contains 14 residues. The CDR3 here is CASSRGSGTGELFF. CDR3 bases: TGTGCCAGTAGTAGAGGCAGTGGTACCGGGGAGCTGTTTTTT.

The chain has TRBV7-2 and TRBJ2-5; TRBD2 matches at 10 bases. Germline V gene sequence: CDR1 SGHTA, CDR2 FQGNSA. The CDR3 sequence is 15 residues long. The ends lost 3 bases at V and 1 base at J; junction bases unmatched: 2. The CDR3, as DNA: TGTGCCAGCAGCTTTACTAGCGGGGCCCAAGAGACCCAGTACTTC. Protein product: CASSFTSGAQETQYF.

Comment on this clone: Other DNA sequences of this sample code for an identical CDR3. J is TRBJ2-3 and V is TRBV5-1, with 12 bases fitting TRBD2. Trimming took 0 bases from V and 5 from J; bases not matched to a gene: 16. The CDR3 is 20 residues long. Germline V gene sequence: CDR1 SGHRS, CDR2 YFSETQ. In nucleotides, the CDR3 is TGCGCCAGCAGCTTGGCAGCAGGCTCACGGACTAGCGGGATAAGAGATACGCAGTATTTT. Encoded protein: CASSLAAGSRTSGIRDTQYF.

The chain uses TRBV7-3 and TRBJ1-1; TRBD1 is a possible D gene (5 bases). Trimming shortened V by 2 bases and J by 8 bases, and 18 bases separated the two germline ends. The CDR3 runs to 15 residues. CDR1 SGHTA and CDR2 FQGTGA come from the germline V gene. The CDR3 sequence: CASSLGRGDLTEAFF. The CDR3 nucleotides are TGTGCCAGCAGCTTAGGGAGAGGGGACCTCACGGAAGCTTTCTTT.

The table lists this clone with a count of one. The chain couples TRBV9 to TRBJ2-7; 7 positions agree with TRBD1. The CDR3 spans 14 residues. J was trimmed by 7 bases and V by 2 bases; bases with no gene match: 9. Per the germline V gene, CDR1 is SGDLS and CDR2 is YYNGEE. The CDR3 loop reads CASSVFDRDREQYF. The CDR3 bases are TGTGCCAGCAGCGTTTTCGACAGGGACAGAGAGCAGTACTTC.

The V gene is TRBV7-6, the J gene TRBJ2-5; a possible D gene is TRBD2 (7 bases). The CDR3 covers 18 residues. The germline CDR1 and CDR2 sequences are SGHVS and FNYEAQ. Trimming shortened V by 3 bases and J by 2 bases, and 22 bases separated the two germline ends. The CDR3 DNA is TGTGCCAGCAGCTTGGGGGCGATCGGGGGGACCCTACAAGAGACCCAGTACTTC. This encodes CASSLGAIGGTLQETQYF.